This T cell receptor (beta chain) was recovered during a study of blood T cell repertoires in COVID-19. Study details: T cells, B-cell-depleted T cells, or PBMCs provided the cDNA or gDNA that served as material.

The CDR3 loop spans 11 amino acids. V lost 8 bases and J lost 7, with 14 bases in between. From germline, CDR1 is GTSNPN and CDR2 SVGIG (reference sequence). Participants' own reports of clinical history determined their cohort assignment. The repertoire was sequenced with immunoSEQ multiplex PCR; TCRdb's copy has only in-frame clones and lacks some. This sample has more than 250,000 clones; about 90% occur once, and the top ten carry approximately 5.2%. This rearrangement joins TRBV30 to TRBJ1-2; D is unresolved. The source is a woman in her 30s who had recovered from COVID-19. Specimen: PBMCs or T cells enriched from blood (not recorded which). The DNA of the CDR3 is TGTGCCATTTTCCCCCGAGGTGGCTACACCTTC. Its translation is CAIFPRGGYTF.